This T cell receptor beta chain emerged from a study of cytomegalovirus exposure and HLA in healthy donors (dated by TCRdb to 2017 to 2019). A note on the overall study: According to an earlier analysis of around 600 of the donors, 150 million to 200 million T cells yielded 117 million unique TCR beta sequences and more than 250 Gb of sequence data. Roughly 300 gigabases of sequencing data and around 85 million unique TCR sequences made up an early release that covered roughly 670 HLA-typed donors. Of the roughly 390 genotyped donors, 75% to 85% were placed in the genetic ancestry cluster associated with self-reported Caucasian donors. The study was designed to test whether signatures of past pathogen exposure could be identified by cataloging public T cell receptors. The study profiled the T cell repertoires of hundreds of subjects by immunosequencing and related them to cytomegalovirus serostatus. Along with the approximately 670-subject first cohort, a separate validation cohort of around 110 different subjects was used. To predict cytomegalovirus infection status, the study brought together high-throughput TCR immunosequencing, statistical association of individual TCRs with disease status, and machine learning. To study patterns of TCR occurrence, a later analysis re-analyzed previously published TCR beta repertoires from 550 to 800 donors and added high-resolution HLA genotyping. Rather than drawing on any new phenotypic data, the later analysis identified candidate immune exposures from TCR beta sequences and the way those sequences occurred across donors. In an earlier analysis of several hundred of the donors, high-throughput TCR beta sequencing was used to judge whether each TCR beta V gene segment behaved as functional or pseudogenic. Donor age, sex, ethnicity and CMV serostatus were compiled alongside the repertoire data. In a later genetic analysis, genome-wide SNP genotypes for about 55% of the roughly 700 donors were used, and that subset was treated as a discovery cohort. All discovery cohort repertoires had been generated using a single sequencing platform. HLA typing included class I and class II loci at four-digit resolution. The number of typed donors differed by locus: roughly 620-640 for A, B, C, DRB1 and DQB1; 500 to 550 for DQA1; approximately 610 for DPA1; and some 430 for DPB1. Roughly 5 DR-DQ haplotypes were handled as single units for association and clustering, since linkage in the cohort was strong. Among some 410 genotyped donors of the cohort, an average of 235,054 unique TCR beta nucleotide sequences were sequenced per donor, around 20% of them non-productive.

The full study reports these points: The presence/absence analyses assumed that sequencing depth was roughly uniform across donors, and that assumption may not be true. In vitro tests confirmed that a few of the cytomegalovirus-associated TCR beta chains recognize cytomegalovirus antigens. Linkage disequilibrium might explain the correlated functional status among segregating V segments, but an unknown experimental factor could not be ruled out. HLA typing was unavailable for some donors at each locus, so association tests used only the typed subset. In a later analysis, more than 15,000 TCR beta sequences were associated with specific HLA alleles at a false discovery rate of 0.05. This cohort had only TCR beta chains sequenced, and the lack of alpha or paired-chain data limited which features could be detected. The study gave a list of some 150 TCR beta chains associated with cytomegalovirus. Some IMGT-functional V segments, including TRBV6-2 and TRBV6-3, could not be distinguished by the 87-base-pair reads and were therefore excluded. Broadly in line with IMGT annotations, most TCR beta V segments showed up in productive rearrangements about 87% or about 30% of the time in an earlier analysis of about 500 of the donors. When HLA alleles, especially DR and DQ, strongly co-occurred, TCR associations were difficult to assign to individual alleles. Compared with equally common non-associated chains, HLA-associated TCR beta chains in a later analysis were more clonally expanded and had lower generation probabilities. According to the authors, the approach could potentially be generalized to other disease states and immunological phenotypes. Compared with the approximately 670-donor mean, donors in an Asian-associated ancestry cluster had fewer N-insertions in productive TCRs, according to a later genetic analysis. Most TCR sequences were observed very rarely across donors, whereas some public TCRs were present in many individuals. CMV serostatus was the only immune exposure information available for the cohort. The classifier was reported to diagnose cytomegalovirus status with high specificity and sensitivity in both the original and validation cohorts. The earlier analysis of 587 of the donors excluded roughly 17 rarely observed V segments, including chromosome 9 orphons, because counts were too low. A later analysis found that TCR association rates varied across HLA loci, with DRB1 alleles showing the most associated TCRs and HLA-C alleles the fewest. A cluster of highly shared sequence variants was judged likely to represent a technical artifact of the sequencing pipeline. Most CMV-associated TCR beta chains appeared to be HLA-restricted in a later analysis, and the HLA associations seemed to be driven largely by CMV exposure. V-gene and J-gene trimming of TCR beta chains was associated with a missense DCLRE1C variant in a later genetic analysis, and the association was replicated in an independent cohort. Several of the top co-occurrence clusters appeared to be linked to parvovirus B19, influenza, CMV and Epstein-Barr virus, according to a later analysis. A further reported finding was that TCR beta sequences accurately predicted the HLA-A and HLA-B alleles for most subjects in the first cohort.

With respect to this clone: Which antigen it targets is not known. No quality values exist for individual bases; no much larger clone is one base distant.

According to the germline V gene, CDR1 reads MNHNS and CDR2 reads SASEGT. At the junction V is shortened by 4 bases and J by 1 base; bases outside the gene matches: 5. Taken from cysteine to phenylalanine, the CDR3 has 15 residues. Kept here is only the CDR3 DNA, which spans 45 bases and is read in frame from base 1. Libraries were built with the immunoSEQ multiplex PCR assay. For the multiplex PCR, a mixture combining 60 forward primers for TCR Vbeta segments and 13 reverse primers for TCR Jbeta segments was used. A multiplex PCR assay on genomic DNA amplified the CDR3 region of rearranged TCR beta genes. On the Illumina HiSeq System, the amplified TCR beta libraries were sequenced as 87-base-pair reads. Processing in the source paper ran as follows. A later analysis counted about 80 million unique TCR beta chains across the 650 to 700 repertoires, and roughly 10 million of these chains were shared by at least two donors. To remove PCR and sequencing errors, raw reads were error-corrected and collapsed into unique sequences using a nearest-neighbor algorithm that merged closely related sequences. V, D and J gene segments were assigned by aligning CDR3 sequences to IMGT reference sequences. For a sequence to be retained, at least a six-nucleotide match to both a V gene segment and a J gene segment was required. A rearrangement was called productive if the CDR3 had no stop codons and remained in frame with V and J, and every other rearrangement was called non-productive. CDR3 was defined by IMGT convention, running from the second conserved V-encoded cysteine to the conserved J-encoded phenylalanine. The earlier analysis of about 530 of the donors excluded any sequence lacking an unambiguous match to a single V gene segment. In an earlier analysis of approximately 610 of the donors, V segments were called functional above 56.7% productive rearrangements and were called segregating when the between-donor standard deviation exceeded 5%. A statistical classification framework was developed to diagnose cytomegalovirus status using the catalog of TCR beta chain sequences. V and J gene assignment, in a later analysis, came from comparing TCR nucleotide sequences with IMGT/GENE-DB human TR gene sequences. A later analysis assigned CDR3 sequences and most-parsimonious VDJ recombination scenarios with the TCRdist pipeline. In a later analysis, each TCR beta chain was defined by its CDR3 amino acid sequence together with its V-gene family, and reads lacking a unique V-gene family were excluded. A later analysis removed roughly 590 highly shared, low-generation-probability nucleotide sequences to deal with suspected cross-contamination and a sequencing artifact. In a later analysis, a clonal expansion index was calculated for each public chain from normalized within-repertoire ranks of inferred template counts. Generation probabilities in a later analysis came from a VDJ recombination model fitted to out-of-frame rearrangements, and those results were checked against IGoR. Hypergeometric tests were used in a later analysis to score TCR-TCR, TCR-HLA and TCR-CMV co-occurrence, with a repertoire-size bias correction applied to the TCR pairs. To estimate false discovery rates, a later analysis permuted the HLA or CMV assignments 20 times. A later analysis grouped co-occurring TCRs with DBSCAN, adding TCRdist sequence similarity when clustering within HLA-allele-positive subsets. Repertoires with fewer than 30,000 or more than 120,000 public chains, plus five repertoires with anomalous nucleotide sharing, were excluded from co-occurrence clustering. TCRdb mirrors the immuneACCESS table, restricted to in-frame sequences. Some clones are absent from its copies; in checked studies, under half trace to an unresolved V gene, and the reason for the others is unknown. D and trimming were read from the DNA, whereas the V and J calls and clone size are those reported in that table. The sample yields around 190,000 clones; approximately 86% were counted once. In total, the top ten clones hold less than 0.35% of the sample.

In total, fewer than 750 healthy bone marrow donors made up the cohort. All cohort members were sampled while nominally healthy, although unrecorded immune exposures were likely present. The donor was CMV seronegative and was included in the group of several hundred seronegative cohort members. A peripheral blood sample was provided by each donor, and peripheral blood mononuclear cells were used for TCR beta sequencing. Genomic DNA extraction from the blood cell samples was performed with the Qiagen DNeasy Blood Extraction Kit. The receptor chain draws on TRBV6-1 and TRBJ2-5; 8 junctional bases match TRBD2. The source material was PBMCs. The sequence was collected from a woman in her twenties or thirties in good health and CMV-seronegative. The DNA is TGTGCCAGCAGTGTCGAGCGGGGGCTCCAAGAGACCCAGTACTTC. This codes for CASSVERGLQETQYF.